The 22 T cell receptor beta chains below were found in one sample sequenced in a study of human T cells and chemical hapten exposure. TCRdb called the RACE reads again in MiXCR, with one record for every CDR3 protein. The sample has roughly 180,000 distinct CDR3 sequences, about a fifth seen once. Time point specified: patch test 1, 2 weeks after DPC sensitization. Stated treatment: therapeutic diphenylcyclopropenone sensitization with weekly scalp DPC. Sequencing used whole blood, obtained in connection with sensitization to the hapten diphenylcyclopropenone (DPC). The source of these receptors is a woman aged 45-65 years with alopecia areata. Some clones in this sample may be carry-over from other donors' samples.

The rearrangement uses TRBV27 and TRBJ2-1, with TRBD2 identical over 7 bases. Germline V CDR1 and CDR2: MNHEY, SMNVEV (reference sequence). The V segment lost 3 bases and the J segment 2 bases; nucleotides outside the gene matches: 7. The CDR3 is 16 amino acids. For the CDR3, the DNA is TGTGCCAGCAGTTTCATTGCGGGAGTGACCTACAATGAGCAGTTCTTC. This codes for CASSFIAGVTYNEQFF.

V gene TRBV5-1 combines with J gene TRBJ1-2; D is undetermined. The germline V and J ends were trimmed by 4 bases and 1 base, with 14 bases remaining between them. Germline assignment: CDR1 SGHRS and CDR2 YFSETQ. The CDR3 has 15 amino acids. The DNA of the CDR3 is TGCGCCAGCAGCCCGCGGGTCGAGTTTAACTATGGCTACACCTTC. Its translation: CASSPRVEFNYGYTF.

This clonotype occurred once. The V and J genes are TRBV7-3 and TRBJ2-5, with D possibly being TRBD1 or TRBD2 (5 bases each). Trimming stripped 3 bases from V and 9 bases from J, with 17 bases between. Germline CDR1 and CDR2: SGHTA and FQGTGA. CDR3 length equals 14 residues. The CDR3: CASSLDGTSLAQYF. The CDR3 DNA reads TGTGCCAGCAGCTTGGACGGGACGTCACTGGCCCAGTACTTC.

This clonotype has more than one count but fewer than ten. The chain couples TRBV20-1 to TRBJ2-1; D ambiguous. From germline, CDR1 is DFQATT and CDR2 SNEGSKA (reference sequence). Deletions cut 7 bases from V and 1 base from J, with 14 bases between. This CDR3 spans 14 amino acids. The CDR3 region has the DNA TGCAGTGGGATCCACCCTAGGTCCTACAATGAGCAGTTCTTC. Protein product: CSGIHPRSYNEQFF.

This clonotype was seen ten or more times. The chain has TRBV6-1 and TRBJ2-3; a possible D gene is TRBD1 (6 bases). Trimming left V 3 bases short and J 3 bases short, with 10 bases between. The CDR3 loop spans 14 amino acids. The germline gives CDR1 MNHNS, CDR2 SASEGT. The CDR3 DNA follows: TGTGCCAGCAGTGATCTGCAGGGGACAGATACGCAGTATTTT. Its translation: CASSDLQGTDTQYF.

The chain has TRBV12-3 or TRBV12-4 and TRBJ1-1; D gene uncertain. The CDR3 has 13 amino acids. Trimming shortened V by 4 bases and J by 5 bases, and 11 bases separated the two germline ends. CDR3 residues: CASSSIEGTEAFF. The CDR3 DNA sequence: TGTGCCAGCAGTTCGATCGAGGGAACTGAAGCTTTCTTT.

This clonotype was found a few times. The chain links TRBV28 to TRBJ1-6; no firm D call. Per the germline V gene, CDR1 is MDHEN and CDR2 is SYDVKM. V shed 6 bases and J shed 6 bases, with 18 bases lying between them. CDR3 size: 16 residues. CDR3 region: CASRPTMGNSNSPLHF. CDR3 DNA: TGTGCCAGCAGACCGACAATGGGGAACAGTAATTCACCCCTCCACTTT.

The V gene is TRBV6-5, the J gene TRBJ2-1; TRBD2 might be the D (5 bases). Trimming left V 3 bases short and J 7 bases short, with 16 bases between. The CDR3 loop spans 15 amino acids. Germline-derived CDR1 and CDR2 are MNHEY and SVGAGI. CDR3 coding DNA: TGTGCCAGCAGTTATATGTCGGGATTTCAGAATGAGCAGTTCTTC. Its translation: CASSYMSGFQNEQFF.

This clonotype was seen more than once but under ten times. This sequence joins TRBV6-5 and TRBJ1-2; TRBD1 is a possible D gene (5 bases). The germline V gene encodes CDR1 MNHEY and CDR2 SVGAGI. The CDR3 has 17 amino acids. Trimming shortened V by 4 bases and J by 3 bases, and 21 bases separated the two germline ends. The CDR3 region is CASSSNIPGPGHYGYTF. The CDR3 DNA is TGTGCCAGCAGTTCGAATATTCCGGGACCGGGTCACTATGGCTACACCTTC.

The J gene is TRBJ1-2, the V gene TRBV12-3 or TRBV12-4; D possibly corresponds to TRBD1 (5 bases). The CDR3 consists of 14 residues. Trimming left V 7 bases short and J 3 bases short, with 15 bases between. In nucleotides, the CDR3 is TGTGCCAGCATGGGGGAAGAAGTACACTATGGCTACACCTTC. It yields the protein CASMGEEVHYGYTF.

The chain uses TRBV29-1 and TRBJ2-1; possibly TRBD2 for D (6 bases). V gave up 7 bases and J gave up 6 bases, with 19 bases separating them. CDR1 is SQVTM, CDR2 ANQGSEA, per germline. The CDR3 covers 14 residues. The CDR3 DNA follows: TGCAGCGCGGCCCGTGGAGGGACGGTCAATGAGCAGTTCTTC. Translated, it gives CSAARGGTVNEQFF.

This clonotype has at least ten counts. CDR3 region: CSVVGGGFAYEQYF. The CDR3 DNA is TGCAGCGTTGTTGGGGGGGGTTTTGCCTACGAGCAGTACTTC. The chain joins TRBV29-1 to TRBJ2-7; 7 nucleotides line up with TRBD2. Looked up from germline, CDR1 is SQVTM and CDR2 is ANQGSEA. This CDR3 contains 14 residues. Losses at the gene ends were 4 bases for V and 2 bases for J; bases not matched to a gene: 8.

This clonotype was recorded a few times. V gene TRBV19 combines with J gene TRBJ2-2; D uncertain. From germline, CDR1 is LNHDA and CDR2 SQIVND (reference sequence). The CDR3 contains 14 residues. V was cut by 4 bases and J by 1 base, with 7 bases left in between. CDR3 in amino acids: CASSTNRNTGELFF. The CDR3 bases are TGTGCCAGTAGTACTAACAGGAACACCGGGGAGCTGTTTTTT.

V is TRBV20-1 and J is TRBJ2-1; TRBD2 matches 11 bases. This CDR3 is built from 16 residues. The J segment lost 0 bases and the V segment lost 6 bases, leaving 7 bases of the junction unmatched. CDR1 and CDR2 from the germline V gene are DFQATT and SNEGSKA (reference sequence). CDR3 sequence reads: CSADTSGGSSYNEQFF. The CDR3 region has the DNA TGCAGTGCAGACACTAGCGGGGGCAGCTCCTACAATGAGCAGTTCTTC.

The chain joins TRBV7-2 to TRBJ1-1; D gene ambiguous. The CDR3 is 13 amino acids. The V end was cut by 5 bases, the J end by 11 bases, with 18 bases between. Germline V gives CDR1 SGHTA, CDR2 FQGNSA. The CDR3, as DNA: TGTGCCAGCAGCGCCACAAGGACGGTGGTCGCTTTCTTT. Translated, it gives CASSATRTVVAFF.

This sequence joins TRBV27 and TRBJ1-5; D is uncertain. The germline V gene encodes CDR1 MNHEY and CDR2 SMNVEV (reference sequence). This CDR3 region has 13 residues. Trimming shortened V by 3 bases and J by 5 bases, and 8 bases separated the two germline ends. CDR3: CASSLSRDQPQHF. The CDR3 nucleotides read TGTGCCAGCAGTTTGTCTAGGGATCAGCCCCAGCATTTT.

This clonotype occurred a few times. V gene TRBV13 combines with J gene TRBJ2-5; D gene uncertain. The V gene lost 0 bases and the J gene lost 4 bases, with 9 bases spanning the gap. The CDR3 consists of 14 residues. The germline V gene encodes CDR1 PRHDT and CDR2 FYEKMQ (reference sequence). The CDR3 DNA is TGTGCCAGCAGCTTAGGCCGAGATTTAGAGACCCAGTACTTC. Its protein is CASSLGRDLETQYF.

V is TRBV19 and J is TRBJ2-6; tentative D call: TRBD1 (6 bases). The CDR3 covers 16 residues. V was pared by 7 bases and J by 3 bases, with 16 bases between. In germline, CDR1 is LNHDA, CDR2 SQIVND (reference sequence). The CDR3 sequence is CASNQGWGYGANVLTF. The CDR3 DNA is TGTGCCAGTAACCAGGGGTGGGGGTATGGGGCCAACGTCCTGACTTTC.

In its sample, this clonotype was seen a few times. This chain uses TRBV6-2 or TRBV6-3 with TRBJ2-1, with 7 bases identical to TRBD2. Germline CDR1 reads MNHEY; CDR2 reads SVGEGT. The CDR3 runs 14 residues. V trimming: 7 bases; J trimming: 6 bases; junction bases outside the gene matches: 9. The CDR3 bases are TGTGCCAGCAAAGTCCTTGGCGGGAGCAATGAGCAGTTCTTC. It translates to CASKVLGGSNEQFF.

This clonotype was detected a few times. This chain connects TRBV5-4 to TRBJ2-1, with D tentatively TRBD2 (6 bases). The CDR3 has 15 residues. Germline CDR1 SGHNT, CDR2 YYREEE (reference sequence). Trimming left V 3 bases short and J 4 bases short, with 14 bases between. DNA for the CDR3: TGTGCCAGCAGCTACGGAATAGCGGAGTACAATGAGCAGTTCTTC. The encoded protein is CASSYGIAEYNEQFF. Full variable domain (outside the CDR3, taken from reference TRBV5-4 and TRBJ2-1): ETGVTQSPTHLIKTRGQQVTLRCSSQSGHNTVSWYQQALGQGPQFIFQYYREEENGRGNFPPRFSGLQFPNYSSELNVNALELDDSALYLCASSYGIAEYNEQFFGPGTRLTVL.

This clonotype turned up a few times. The chain joins TRBV4-2 to TRBJ2-7; D call uncertain. The V and J ends lost 0 bases and 5 bases respectively, with 5 bases between them. The CDR3 is 12 residues long. Germline V gene data show CDR1 as LGHNA and CDR2 as YNFKEQ. CDR3 DNA sequence: TGTGCCAGCAGCCAAGAATTCGACGAGCAGTACTTC. It codes for CASSQEFDEQYF.

This clonotype was seen a handful of times. The chain uses TRBV4-2 and TRBJ2-3; D ambiguous. Germline CDR1 reads LGHNA; CDR2 reads YNFKEQ. The CDR3 is made up of 13 amino acids. V shed 0 bases and J shed 4 bases, with 5 bases lying between them. This CDR3 is CASSQESADTQYF. The CDR3 region has the DNA TGTGCCAGCAGCCAAGAGTCCGCAGATACGCAGTATTTT.